Below, 24 T cell receptor beta chains from the same sample are listed, as sequenced in a study of blood T cell repertoires in COVID-19. Sequencing was performed with immunoSEQ multiplex PCR; in TCRdb, only in-frame clones are kept and a portion is missing. The repertoire includes about 100,000 clones, 70% to 90% of them detected once, and around 2.2% sits in the top ten. Sequenced input: peripheral blood. These receptor sequences come from a human donor in a cohort sampled during active COVID-19.

V usage is TRBV18 and J usage is TRBJ2-7; D remains unclear. CDR3 length: 13 residues. The V gene lost 2 bases and the J gene lost 7 bases, with 12 bases spanning the gap. Per germline, CDR1 KGHSH and CDR2 LQKENI. CDR3 loop: CASSPTTLVEQYF. The CDR3 nucleotides are TGTGCCAGCTCACCAACTACCCTCGTGGAGCAGTACTTC.

The chain joins TRBV2 to TRBJ1-1; TRBD1 aligns across 10 bases. The CDR3 length is 15 residues. Unmatched junction bases numbered 6, after V lost 4 bases and J lost 4 bases. Per the germline V gene, CDR1 is SNHLY and CDR2 is FYNNEI. This CDR3 is CASSGDRGTTTEAFF. Here the CDR3 DNA reads TGTGCCAGCAGTGGGGACAGGGGAACGACCACTGAAGCTTTCTTT.

V and J are TRBV28 and TRBJ2-4; D may be TRBD2 (5 bases). V was pared by 8 bases and J by 0 bases, with 11 bases between. Germline V CDR1 and CDR2: MDHEN, SYDVKM. The CDR3 consists of 14 residues. CDR3 protein: CASGIGEAKNIQYF. The CDR3 DNA follows: TGTGCCAGCGGTATCGGGGAAGCCAAAAACATTCAGTACTTC.

This clone is a singleton in its sample. The chain recombines TRBV28 with TRBJ1-2; D is uncertain. CDR1 and CDR2 from the germline V gene are MDHEN and SYDVKM. Trimming removed 2 bases at V and 6 bases at J, with 7 bases between. The CDR3 sequence is 12 residues long. The chain's CDR3 is CASSLPTDGYTF. The CDR3 DNA sequence: TGTGCCAGCAGTTTACCCACTGATGGCTACACCTTC.

The chain has TRBV7-2 and TRBJ2-1, with TRBD2 matching over 13 bases. This CDR3 has 16 residues. With V trimmed by 5 bases and J by 4 bases, 5 bases remained unmatched. CDR1 and CDR2 from the germline V gene are SGHTA and FQGNSA. Here the CDR3 reads CASSPLAGGIYNEQFF. DNA of the CDR3: TGTGCCAGCAGCCCACTAGCGGGGGGGATATACAATGAGCAGTTCTTC.

The chain combines TRBV21-1 with TRBJ2-7; TRBD2 is the table's D call and was not checked against the DNA. TRBV21-1 counts as a pseudogene. The CDR3 has 16 residues. CDR3 region: CASSKESGQANYEQYF. Written as DNA, the CDR3 is TGTGCCAGCAGCAAAGAAAGCGGGCAGGCAAATTACGAGCAGTACTTC.

Concerning this clone: Other DNA variants within this sample encode the same CDR3. CDR3 loop: CASSENRGYTEAFF. The CDR3 DNA is TGTGCCAGCAGTGAAAACCGGGGGTACACTGAAGCTTTCTTT. The V gene is TRBV6-1, the J gene TRBJ1-1; TRBD1 is a possible D gene (5 bases). Germline values: CDR1 MNHNS, CDR2 SASEGT. CDR3 size: 14 residues. Trimming took 2 bases from V and 3 from J, leaving 10 bases between them.

Here the CDR3 DNA reads TGTGCCAGCAGCTTAGGGGGGACTTGGGCAGATACGCAGTATTTT. It translates to CASSLGGTWADTQYF. The V and J genes are TRBV11-1 and TRBJ2-3; a weak D match, TRBD2 (6 bases). CDR1 and CDR2 (germline): SGHAT, FQDESV (reference sequence). V was shortened by 1 base and J by 4 bases, with 12 bases between the two germline ends. The CDR3 has 15 amino acids.

The chain has TRBV10-3 and TRBJ2-5; D unresolved. The germline gives CDR1 ENHRY, CDR2 SYGVKD. This CDR3 has 11 residues. Trimming left V 10 bases short and J 3 bases short, with 9 bases between. CDR3 sequence: CATRREETQYF. The CDR3 region has the DNA TGTGCCACCCGCCGAGAAGAGACCCAGTACTTC.

The rearrangement links TRBV7-3 to TRBJ2-3, with 12 bases lining up with TRBD2. V lost 2 bases, J lost 7 bases, and 4 bases stayed unmatched. Germline V gives CDR1 SGHTA, CDR2 FQGTGA. This CDR3 is built from 15 residues. CDR3 region: CASSLLAGGPNTQYF. In nucleotides, the CDR3 is TGTGCCAGCAGCTTACTAGCGGGAGGGCCGAATACGCAGTATTTT. The whole variable domain, remainder taken from reference TRBV7-3 and TRBJ2-3, is GAGVSQTPSNKVTEKGKYVELRCDPISGHTALYWYRQSLGQGPEFLIYFQGTGAADDSGLPNDRFFAVRPEGSVSTLKIQRTERGDSAVYLCASSLLAGGPNTQYFGPGTRLTVL.

V usage is TRBV27 and J usage is TRBJ1-5, with TRBD1 as a possible D gene (6 bases). Trimming left V 6 bases short and J 3 bases short, with 15 bases between. In germline, CDR1 is MNHEY, CDR2 SMNVEV (reference sequence). CDR3 length equals 15 residues. The CDR3 region is CASSQGTLPNQPQHF. CDR3 bases: TGTGCCAGCAGCCAAGGGACACTCCCCAATCAGCCCCAGCATTTT.

The rearrangement uses TRBV19 and TRBJ2-4, with TRBD2 as a possible D gene (6 bases). From germline, CDR1 is LNHDA and CDR2 SQIVND (reference sequence). The CDR3 is 14 amino acids. V was trimmed by 6 bases and J by 6 bases, leaving 15 bases between them. CDR3 DNA sequence: TGTGCCAGTAGCCCCGCGGGGTGGGTAAACATTCAGTACTTC. Translating it yields CASSPAGWVNIQYF.

The chain employs TRBV7-9 and TRBJ2-5, with 12 positions matching TRBD2. The V gene end was trimmed by 4 bases and the J gene end by 5 bases; junction bases not matched to a gene: 5. Germline V gene sequence: CDR1 SEHNR, CDR2 FQNEAQ (reference sequence). The length of the CDR3 is 15 residues. The CDR3 protein is CASSSTSGSGETQYF. The CDR3 nucleotides are TGTGCCAGCAGCTCGACTAGCGGGAGTGGCGAGACCCAGTACTTC.

The rearrangement links TRBV7-2 to TRBJ2-1; TRBD2 aligns across 12 bases. There are 18 residues in the CDR3. Germline V gene sequence: CDR1 SGHTA, CDR2 FQGNSA. V lost 2 bases, J lost 8 bases, and 13 bases stayed unmatched. Here the CDR3 DNA reads TGTGCCAGCAGCTTAAAGGACCGAGGACTAGCGGGGTATGATGAGCAGTTCTTC. Translating gives CASSLKDRGLAGYDEQFF.

The CDR3 sequence is CASSIGRQGVNQPQHF. For the CDR3, the DNA is TGTGCCAGTAGTATAGGCCGACAGGGCGTCAATCAGCCCCAGCATTTT. V and J are TRBV19 and TRBJ1-5, with TRBD1 identical over 7 bases. J was trimmed by 3 bases and V by 1 base; bases with no gene match: 6. This CDR3 is built from 16 residues. The germline V gene has CDR1 LNHDA and CDR2 SQIVND (reference sequence).

This chain connects TRBV7-9 to TRBJ2-3; D is unresolved. The CDR3 sequence is 12 residues long. CDR1 and CDR2 (germline): SEHNR, FQNEAQ (reference sequence). V was shortened by 4 bases and J by 11 bases, with 13 bases between the two germline ends. DNA for the CDR3: TGTGCCAGCAGCTCAGTTCGATTGGTGCAGTATTTT. This encodes CASSSVRLVQYF.

The J gene is TRBJ2-1, the V gene TRBV4-1, with D possibly matching TRBD1 (6 bases). In germline, CDR1 is MGHRA, CDR2 YSYEKL. The V and J ends lost 4 bases and 3 bases respectively, with 16 bases between them. The CDR3 is 16 amino acids. The CDR3, as DNA: TGCGCCAGCAGCCGTCAATCTGCAGGGGACTACAATGAGCAGTTCTTC. This codes for CASSRQSAGDYNEQFF.

The chain carries TRBV28 and TRBJ2-2; perhaps TRBD2 as D (7 bases). The V gene's germline CDR1 is MDHEN and CDR2 SYDVKM. The CDR3 runs 17 residues. Trimming pared 3 bases from V and 5 bases from J, leaving 19 bases between. CDR3 DNA: TGTGCCAGCAGTTTGTGGGGGCGGGGGATGGATACCGGGGAGCTGTTTTTT. This gives the protein CASSLWGRGMDTGELFF.

The rearrangement joins TRBV11-2 to TRBJ1-3; no firm D call. From germline, CDR1 is SGHAT and CDR2 FQNNGV. This CDR3 contains 14 residues. V was trimmed by 3 bases and J by 0 bases, leaving 6 bases between them. The CDR3 DNA follows: TGTGCCAGCAGCTTTCTGAGCTCTGGAAACACCATATATTTT. Residues: CASSFLSSGNTIYF.

The chain is built from TRBV29-1 and TRBJ1-1; D might be TRBD1 (6 bases). Germline-derived CDR1 and CDR2 are SQVTM and ANQGSEA. The CDR3 runs to 14 residues. Trimming stripped 0 bases from V and 8 bases from J, with 16 bases between. The CDR3 here is CSVEDPEGGQEAFF. The CDR3 DNA sequence: TGCAGCGTTGAAGATCCGGAAGGGGGACAAGAAGCTTTCTTT.

The chain joins TRBV4-1 to TRBJ1-1, with 11 positions matching TRBD1. The V gene end was trimmed by 1 base and the J gene end by 6 bases; junction bases not matched to a gene: 1. This CDR3 is built from 14 residues. Germline CDR1 MGHRA, CDR2 YSYEKL. The CDR3 DNA is TGCGCCAGCAGCCAAGGGACAGGGGGCCCTGAAGCTTTCTTT. Encoded protein: CASSQGTGGPEAFF.

The CDR3 DNA reads TGTGCCACTTCCGGGGGGAACACTGAAGCTTTCTTT. Translated: CATSGGNTEAFF. The rearrangement uses TRBV10-3 and TRBJ1-1, with D perhaps matching TRBD1 (5 bases). V lost 10 bases and J 1 base, leaving 10 bases between the germline ends. The length of the CDR3 is 12 residues. CDR1 ENHRY and CDR2 SYGVKD come from the germline V gene.

The chain combines TRBV5-4 with TRBJ2-7; weak D call: TRBD1 (6 bases). Trimming cost V 5 bases and J 2 bases, with 14 bases left between them. This CDR3 is built from 14 residues. The germline V gene encodes CDR1 SGHNT and CDR2 YYREEE (reference sequence). The CDR3 sequence: CASSSDRLPYEQYF. Written as DNA, the CDR3 is TGTGCCAGCAGTTCCGACAGGTTACCCTACGAGCAGTACTTC. The variable domain in full, with the rest retrieved from reference TRBV5-4 and TRBJ2-7, is ETGVTQSPTHLIKTRGQQVTLRCSSQSGHNTVSWYQQALGQGPQFIFQYYREEENGRGNFPPRFSGLQFPNYSSELNVNALELDDSALYLCASSSDRLPYEQYFGPGTRLTVT.

This clone was seen once. V and J are TRBV7-9 and TRBJ2-1, with a possible D match to TRBD1 (6 bases). V was cut by 1 base and J by 7 bases, with 11 bases left in between. Germline CDR1 SEHNR, CDR2 FQNEAQ (reference sequence). The CDR3 consists of 14 residues. CDR3 in DNA: TGTGCCAGCAGCTTAGTACAGGGCCTGAATGAGCAGTTCTTC. Amino acid sequence: CASSLVQGLNEQFF.